The next 27 T cell receptor beta chains were all read from a single sample in a study of blood T cell repertoires in COVID-19. Sequencing used immunoSEQ multiplex PCR; TCRdb keeps in-frame clones, though not all of them. The sample lists over 450,000 clones, approximately 92% occurring once. The specimen was peripheral blood. Receptor source: a man between 18 and 29 years old with COVID-19, enrolled during active disease.

This clone has more than one count but fewer than ten. The chain combines TRBV18 with TRBJ1-2; 7 bases line up with TRBD1. J lost 0 bases, V lost 3 bases, and 4 bases had no gene match. The CDR3 extends over 15 amino acids. Germline assignment: CDR1 KGHSH and CDR2 LQKENI. CDR3 sequence (DNA): TGTGCCAGCTCACCGAGTCAGGGGGCTAACTATGGCTACACCTTC. Protein: CASSPSQGANYGYTF.

The chain has TRBV6-5 and TRBJ2-7, with D tentatively TRBD1 (6 bases). Looked up from germline, CDR1 is MNHEY and CDR2 is SVGAGI. The CDR3 extends over 14 amino acids. Trimming removed 4 bases at V and 3 bases at J, with 13 bases between. The CDR3 reads CASSFGQSNYEQYF. CDR3 nucleotides: TGTGCCAGCAGTTTCGGACAGTCCAACTACGAGCAGTACTTC.

The CDR3 sequence is CASRQGFTNGELFF. The CDR3 DNA is TGCGCCAGCCGACAGGGTTTTACCAACGGGGAGCTGTTTTTT. The chain is built from TRBV4-1 and TRBJ2-2, with 7 bases matching TRBD1. CDR3 size: 14 residues. After removal of 8 bases from V and 7 bases from J, the junction contained 10 bases not matched to a gene. CDR1 and CDR2 from the germline V gene are MGHRA and YSYEKL.

The chain employs TRBV7-8 and TRBJ2-3; no firm D call. V was trimmed by 5 bases and J by 0 bases, leaving 21 bases between them. The CDR3 runs 18 residues. Germline-derived CDR1 and CDR2 are SGHVS and FQNEAQ. The CDR3, as DNA: TGTGCCAGCAGCCCCTTATCGTATGGGCTTACTAGCACAGATACGCAGTATTTT. The encoded protein is CASSPLSYGLTSTDTQYF. Complete variable domain (other parts from reference TRBV7-8 and TRBJ2-3): GAGVSQSPRYKVAKRGQDVALRCDPISGHVSLFWYQQALGQGPEFLTYFQNEAQLDKSGLPSDRFFAERPEGSVSTLKIQRTQQEDSAVYLCASSPLSYGLTSTDTQYFGPGTRLTVL.

This clone occurred a few times. This same CDR3 is encoded by further DNA sequences in the sample. This chain links TRBV12-3 or TRBV12-4 with TRBJ2-7; D gene unclear. Trimming took 0 bases from V and 2 from J, leaving 5 bases between them. The CDR3 spans 13 residues. The CDR3 coding sequence is TGTGCCAGCAGTTTAGCCGGAGCCTACGAGCAGTACTTC. Residues: CASSLAGAYEQYF.

The V call is TRBV27, the J call TRBJ1-1; a weak D match, TRBD1 (6 bases). The length of the CDR3 is 16 residues. Germline V gives CDR1 MNHEY, CDR2 SMNVEV (reference sequence). V was trimmed by 6 bases and J by 5 bases, leaving 22 bases between them. CDR3 nucleotide sequence: TGTGCCAGCAGGGACAGAAGTGGCCTTAAGGGGACTGAAGCTTTCTTT. It is translated as CASRDRSGLKGTEAFF.

This clone was observed at least ten times. Compared with germline, one end of the junction differs, possibly owing to a read error. The CDR3, as DNA: TGTGCCAGCAGCTTAGCGGGGGGATCCTCCCACGAGCAGTACTTC. It yields the protein CASSLAGGSSHEQYF. This chain uses TRBV7-7 with TRBJ2-7, with D perhaps TRBD2 (6 bases). From germline, CDR1 is SSHAT and CDR2 FNYEAQ (reference sequence). The CDR3 runs 15 residues. Based on the CDR3 plus reference TRBV7-7 and TRBJ2-7, the full variable domain is GAGVSQSPRYKVTKRGQDVTLRCDPISSHATLYWYQQALGQGPEFLTYFNYEAQPDKSGLPSDRFSAERPEGSISTLTIQRTEQRDSAMYRCASSLAGGSSHEQYFGPGTRLTVT.

The rearrangement links TRBV6-4 to TRBJ2-1; no definite D call. V was pared by 3 bases and J by 10 bases, with 13 bases between. The CDR3 runs to 13 residues. The germline V gene encodes CDR1 MRHNA and CDR2 SNTAGT. CDR3: CASSELPSNEQFF. The CDR3, as DNA: TGTGCCAGCAGTGAGCTACCATCAAACGAGCAGTTCTTC.

There are a few counts of this clone. The V gene is TRBV19, the J gene TRBJ1-5, with D hard to call. Per germline, CDR1 LNHDA and CDR2 SQIVND (reference sequence). The CDR3 consists of 16 residues. Trimming shortened V by 3 bases and J by 0 bases, and 12 bases separated the two germline ends. The CDR3: CASSISSGRSNQPQHF. For the CDR3, the DNA is TGTGCCAGTAGTATCTCCTCGGGTCGTAGCAATCAGCCCCAGCATTTT.

The rearrangement joins TRBV7-9 to TRBJ1-6; 8 bases align to TRBD1. J was trimmed by 10 bases and V by 2 bases; bases with no gene match: 4. The CDR3 has 14 amino acids. Germline CDR1 and CDR2: SEHNR and FQNEAQ (reference sequence). DNA for the CDR3: TGTGCCAGCAGCTTAAATACAGGGGGATCACCCCTCCACTTT. Amino acid sequence: CASSLNTGGSPLHF.

The CDR3 is CASSYGSGGYEQYF. CDR3 DNA sequence: TGTGCCAGCAGTTACGGTAGCGGGGGCTACGAGCAGTACTTC. This rearrangement joins TRBV6-5 to TRBJ2-7; 9 bases fit TRBD2. Looked up from germline, CDR1 is MNHEY and CDR2 is SVGAGI. The CDR3 extends over 14 amino acids. The V gene end was trimmed by 2 bases and the J gene end by 3 bases; junction bases not matched to a gene: 2.

The chain is built from TRBV3-1 (or the pseudogene TRBV3-2) and TRBJ1-2; 7 positions match TRBD1. The ends lost 1 base at V and 2 bases at J; junction bases unmatched: 1. CDR1 LGHDT and CDR2 YNNKEL come from the germline V gene (reference sequence). The CDR3 contains 14 residues. The DNA of the CDR3 is TGTGCCAGCAGCCAAGGGGGACAGAACTATGGCTACACCTTC. Its translation is CASSQGGQNYGYTF.

The chain couples TRBV30 to TRBJ1-3, with D hard to call. V gave up 2 bases and J gave up 0 bases, with 8 bases separating them. This CDR3 spans 14 amino acids. Per the germline V gene, CDR1 is GTSNPN and CDR2 is SVGIG (reference sequence). CDR3 in DNA: TGTGCCTGGAGTATCAGTGCCTCTGGAAACACCATATATTTT. It encodes CAWSISASGNTIYF.

The chain has TRBV7-8 and TRBJ2-1; D is possibly TRBD1 (6 bases). The CDR3 is 16 residues long. Trimming removed 2 bases at V and 4 bases at J, with 15 bases between. Per the germline V gene, CDR1 is SGHVS and CDR2 is FQNEAQ. The CDR3 here is CASSLYWGHLYNEQFF. In nucleotides, the CDR3 is TGTGCCAGCAGCTTATATTGGGGACACCTATACAATGAGCAGTTCTTC.

The V call is TRBV5-5, the J call TRBJ1-1, with no clear D. Germline V gene sequence: CDR1 SGHKS, CDR2 YYEKEE (reference sequence). The CDR3 runs to 14 residues. Deletions cut 3 bases from V and 2 bases from J, with 11 bases between. CDR3 DNA: TGTGCCAGCAGCTCGGGATTTCCCAACACTGAAGCTTTCTTT. Protein: CASSSGFPNTEAFF.

The J gene is TRBJ2-3, the V gene TRBV5-1, with D maybe TRBD1 (5 bases). Germline assignment: CDR1 SGHRS and CDR2 YFSETQ. The CDR3 extends over 16 amino acids. The V end lost 4 bases, the J end lost 2 bases, and 17 bases lay between the germline ends. The CDR3 here is CASSHARGSTTDTQYF. CDR3 DNA: TGCGCCAGCAGCCATGCAAGGGGCTCCACCACAGATACGCAGTATTTT.

This rearrangement joins TRBV19 to TRBJ1-5; a possible D gene is TRBD1 (6 bases). Germline CDR1 and CDR2: LNHDA and SQIVND (reference sequence). Trimming cost V 3 bases and J 6 bases, with 15 bases left between them. The CDR3 contains 15 residues. CDR3 sequence (DNA): TGTGCCAGTAGTATGGGGGGGGCGAGTAGTCAGCCCCAGCATTTT. Amino acid sequence: CASSMGGASSQPQHF.

The rearrangement uses TRBV20-1 and TRBJ2-5; maybe TRBD1 (6 bases). The CDR3 is 11 residues long. Germline V gives CDR1 DFQATT, CDR2 SNEGSKA (reference sequence). The CDR3 bases are TGCAGCTACAGGGCCCAAGAGACCCAGTACTTC. Amino acids: CSYRAQETQYF.

The gene calls are TRBV2 and TRBJ1-6, with 8 bases aligning to TRBD1. Germline V CDR1 and CDR2: SNHLY, FYNNEI. The CDR3 extends over 14 amino acids. The V segment lost 7 bases and the J segment 7 bases; nucleotides outside the gene matches: 6. CDR3 DNA: TGTGCCAGCACCCAAGACAGGGGAAATTCACCCCTCCACTTT. Translated, it gives CASTQDRGNSPLHF. Filled out from reference TRBV2 and TRBJ1-6, the complete variable domain reads EPEVTQTPSHQVTQMGQEVILRCVPISNHLYFYWYRQILGQKVEFLVSFYNNEISEKSEIFDDQFSVERPDGSNFTLKIRSTKLEDSAMYFCASTQDRGNSPLHFGNGTRLTVT.

As regards this clone: The junction differs from germline at one of its ends, possibly a read error. The rearrangement links TRBV7-9 to TRBJ2-1; the match to TRBD2 covers 8 bases. Germline CDR1 reads SEHNR; CDR2 reads FQNEAQ (reference sequence). The CDR3 contains 15 residues. The CDR3 is CASSLASGLVQEQFF. The CDR3 DNA sequence: TGTGCCAGCAGCCTAGCTTCGGGACTAGTGCAAGAGCAGTTCTTC.

The V gene is TRBV19, the J gene TRBJ2-1, with TRBD1 matching over 8 bases. The V gene end was trimmed by 1 base and the J gene end by 10 bases; junction bases not matched to a gene: 6. Germline assignment: CDR1 LNHDA and CDR2 SQIVND (reference sequence). The CDR3 contains 14 residues. CDR3 region: CASSIGSGGGEQFF. The CDR3 coding sequence is TGTGCCAGTAGTATAGGGTCAGGGGGCGGAGAGCAGTTCTTC.

This clone was counted between two and nine times. This chain connects TRBV2 to TRBJ1-4; D gene uncertain. The CDR3 is 14 amino acids. Trimming removed 2 bases from V and 4 bases from J, with 8 bases in between. Per germline, CDR1 SNHLY and CDR2 FYNNEI. The CDR3 loop reads CASSETQFNEKLFF. Written as DNA, the CDR3 is TGTGCCAGCAGTGAAACACAGTTTAATGAAAAACTGTTTTTT.

The rearrangement joins TRBV2 to TRBJ2-7; D unresolved. Germline assignment: CDR1 SNHLY and CDR2 FYNNEI. This CDR3 has 11 amino acids. V lost 6 bases, J lost 3 bases, and 6 bases lay in between. This chain's CDR3 is CASRQIYEQYF. The CDR3 region has the DNA TGTGCCAGCAGACAGATCTACGAGCAGTACTTC.

The chain is built from TRBV19 and TRBJ1-1, with TRBD1 identical over 8 bases. The CDR3 runs to 15 residues. J lost 1 base, V lost 8 bases, and 9 bases had no gene match. CDR1 and CDR2 from the germline V gene are LNHDA and SQIVND (reference sequence). DNA of the CDR3: TGTGCCAGTGAAGCCGGGACAGGAGCGAACACTGAAGCTTTCTTT. This codes for CASEAGTGANTEAFF.

The J gene is TRBJ2-1, the V gene TRBV11-2; unclear D gene. Trimming removed 3 bases from V and 0 bases from J, with 9 bases in between. CDR3 size: 15 residues. Germline CDR1 reads SGHAT; CDR2 reads FQNNGV. The CDR3 region is CASSFGQSSYNEQFF. The CDR3 region has the DNA TGTGCCAGCAGCTTTGGCCAAAGCTCCTACAATGAGCAGTTCTTC.

The J gene is TRBJ1-5, the V gene TRBV6-1, with D unresolved. The V gene lost 2 bases and the J gene lost 3 bases, with 8 bases spanning the gap. There are 14 residues in the CDR3. Germline CDR1 is MNHNS and CDR2 is SASEGT. This CDR3 is CASSELTVNQPQHF. As DNA, the CDR3 is TGTGCCAGCAGTGAACTCACTGTCAATCAGCCCCAGCATTTT.

The V call is TRBV27, the J call TRBJ2-5, with D possibly matching TRBD2 (6 bases). V lost 4 bases and J lost 0, with 15 bases in between. CDR1 and CDR2 (germline): MNHEY, SMNVEV (reference sequence). The CDR3 sequence is 16 residues long. This CDR3 reads CASSSFAGGYQETQYF. CDR3 DNA sequence: TGTGCCAGCAGTTCTTTTGCTGGGGGGTACCAAGAGACCCAGTACTTC.